The source of this T cell receptor (beta chain) is a study of spatial heterogeneity in lung cancer. Study overall: Matched bulk RNA-seq yielded a T cell module score, and TCR transcript counts in tumor regions correlated strongly with that score.

This CDR3 is built from 16 residues. The V end lost 3 bases, the J end lost 2 bases, and 15 bases lay between the germline ends. Germline V gene data show CDR1 as MNHEY and CDR2 as SMNVEV (reference sequence). Each CDR3 protein is one row after TCRdb ran MiXCR on the 5' RACE reads. The sample lists about 20,000 distinct CDR3 sequences; approximately 15% were seen once. Sample share makes this clonotype medium-sized (0.01 to 0.1%). The antigen is unknown. The time point is: sample taken at primary tumor resection. Patients with untreated early-stage non-small cell lung cancer, numbering around 71, were the donors. Without sorting, whole RNA was sequenced from tumor, nontumor lung or frozen PBMC. Points from the study as a whole: The numbers of ubiquitous and regional expanded TCRs correlated with ubiquitous and regional nonsynonymous mutations, respectively. The number of expanded tumor alpha and beta chains correlated with mutation number.

V usage is TRBV27 and J usage is TRBJ2-3; D unclear. Here the sequenced sample was lung tumor tissue, taken at surgery. The clonotype was recovered from a female donor with early-stage non-small cell lung cancer. The CDR3 DNA sequence: TGTGCCAGCAGTTTGGGAATTAGGGCTAACACAGATACGCAGTATTTT. Translating gives CASSLGIRANTDTQYF.